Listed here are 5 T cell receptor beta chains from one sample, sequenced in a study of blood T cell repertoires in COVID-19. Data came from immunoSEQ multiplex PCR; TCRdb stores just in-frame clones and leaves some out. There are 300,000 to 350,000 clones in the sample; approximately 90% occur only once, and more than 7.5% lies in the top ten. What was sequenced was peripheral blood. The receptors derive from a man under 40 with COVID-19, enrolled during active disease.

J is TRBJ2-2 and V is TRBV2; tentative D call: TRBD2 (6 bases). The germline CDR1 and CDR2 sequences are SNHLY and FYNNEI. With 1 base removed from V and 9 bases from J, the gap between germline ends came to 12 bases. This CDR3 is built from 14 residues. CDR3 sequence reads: CASSEDAGFRELFF. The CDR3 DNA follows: TGTGCCAGCAGTGAAGACGCGGGGTTCCGGGAGCTGTTTTTT.

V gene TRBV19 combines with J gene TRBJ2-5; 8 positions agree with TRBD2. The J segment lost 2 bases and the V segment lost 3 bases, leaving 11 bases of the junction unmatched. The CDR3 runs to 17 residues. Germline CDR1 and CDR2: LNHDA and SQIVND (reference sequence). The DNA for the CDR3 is TGTGCCAGTAGTATTGAAGCCACTAGCGGAATACAAGAGACCCAGTACTTC. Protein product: CASSIEATSGIQETQYF.

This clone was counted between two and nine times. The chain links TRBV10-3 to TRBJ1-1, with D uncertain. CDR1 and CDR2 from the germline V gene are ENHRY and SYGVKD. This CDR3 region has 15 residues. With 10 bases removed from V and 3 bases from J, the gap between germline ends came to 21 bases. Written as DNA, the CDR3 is TGTGCCACCCATATAACTCAAAAGTCGGACACTGAAGCTTTCTTT. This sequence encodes CATHITQKSDTEAFF.

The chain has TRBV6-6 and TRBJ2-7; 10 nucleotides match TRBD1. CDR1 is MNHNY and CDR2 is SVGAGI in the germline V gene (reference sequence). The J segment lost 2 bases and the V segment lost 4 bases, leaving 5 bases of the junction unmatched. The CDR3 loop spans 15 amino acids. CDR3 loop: CASSSQTGGAYEQYF. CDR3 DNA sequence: TGTGCCAGCAGTTCACAGACAGGGGGCGCCTACGAGCAGTACTTC.

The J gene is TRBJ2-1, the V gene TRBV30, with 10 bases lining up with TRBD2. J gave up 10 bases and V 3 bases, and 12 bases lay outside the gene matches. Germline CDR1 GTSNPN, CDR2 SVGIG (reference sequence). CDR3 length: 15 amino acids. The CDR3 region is CAWSGLAGALGEQFF. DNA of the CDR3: TGTGCCTGGAGCGGGCTAGCGGGAGCCTTAGGGGAGCAGTTCTTC. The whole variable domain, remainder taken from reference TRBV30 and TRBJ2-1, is SQTIHQWPATLVQPVGSPLSLECTVEGTSNPNLYWYRQAAGRGLQLLFYSVGIGQISSEVPQNLSASRPQDRQFILSSKKLLLSDSGFYLCAWSGLAGALGEQFFGPGTRLTVL.